This TCR beta chain originates from a study of graft-versus-host responses after intestinal transplantation. Remarks on this clone: Its antigen is undetermined. Other DNA sequences of this sample code for an identical CDR3.

CDR1 and CDR2 from the germline V gene are MRHNA and SNTAGT. V was cut by 0 bases and J by 1 base, with 3 bases left in between. The CDR3 spans 13 residues. Sequencing used immunoSEQ multiplex PCR; TCRdb keeps in-frame clones, though not all of them. This sample has roughly 80,000 clones, with 80% to 90% found just once. Regarding the study as a whole: The marrow of recipients harbored GvH clones, and ileum or blood showed some of them first.

The source was unstimulated CD8+ T cells sorted from spleen or lymph node cells, collected before transplant. The TCR originated in a human donor who was the organ donor for an intestinal transplant. The chain has TRBV6-4 and TRBJ1-1, with D unresolved. CDR3 coding DNA: TGTGCCAGCAGTGACTCCCAGAACACTGAAGCTTTCTTT. It specifies CASSDSQNTEAFF.